This entry is about one T cell receptor (beta chain). Primers included in the PCR were 60 Vbeta and 13 Jbeta primers. Method: immunoSEQ multiplex PCR; TCRdb's copy keeps in-frame clones and lacks some. The table shows 95,000 to 150,000 clones, with approximately 75% occurring only once. Germline CDR1 SGHNT, CDR2 YENEEA. The V end was cut by 1 base, the J end by 6 bases, with 6 bases between. This CDR3 spans 13 amino acids. The data stem from a study of cytomegalovirus exposure and HLA in healthy donors. This clonotype was obtained from a woman between 50 and 59 years old in good health and CMV-seronegative. The sequenced sample consisted of PBMCs. The chain is built from TRBV11-3 and TRBJ2-2, with unresolved D. The CDR3 sequence: CASSLGLAGELFF. CDR3 sequence (DNA): TGTGCCAGCAGCTTAGGGTTAGCCGGGGAGCTGTTTTTT.